The source of this T cell receptor beta chain is a study of T cells after yellow fever vaccination. Whole-study results and caveats: Among all clonotypes, a small share was observed in both CD4 and CD8 compartments. Most clones from primary vaccination resurfaced after the booster (around 97% CD4, 70% to 90% CD8). A faster peak, day 5 versus 15, was reached by the weaker secondary response. The bulk population could contribute abundant contaminating clonotypes to FACS-sorted repertoires.

Germline loops: CDR1 LGHNA, CDR2 YSLEER. The CDR3 spans 15 residues. The germline V and J ends were trimmed by 4 bases and 4 bases, with 16 bases remaining between them. Each CDR3 protein is one row after TCRdb ran MiXCR on the 5' RACE reads. The sample contains 400,000 to 650,000 distinct CDR3 sequences, just over 20% of which appear only once. Remarks on this clonotype: Its target is unknown.

The specimen comprised PBMCs, sampled roughly 20 days after the first yellow fever vaccination. The sequence was obtained from a man younger than 35 who received the YFV17D yellow fever vaccine. V and J are TRBV4-3 and TRBJ1-1; possible D gene TRBD1, 5 bases. The CDR3 sequence: CASSRLQGSGTEAFF. The CDR3 nucleotides are TGCGCCAGCAGCCGCCTGCAGGGATCTGGCACTGAAGCTTTCTTT.